The 27 T cell receptor beta chains presented below share a single source sample, sequenced in a study of technical replicates of blood from several donors. Clones were read by immunoSEQ multiplex PCR, and TCRdb kept only the in-frame ones, dropping some. The repertoire holds tens of thousands of clones, 90% to 95% seen once, with over 0.25% in the top ten. The sequencing input was T cells isolated from PBMCs. Source of these receptors: a human donor in good health.

V is TRBV28 and J is TRBJ2-7, with a possible D match to TRBD2 (5 bases). V gave up 7 bases and J gave up 3 bases, with 13 bases separating them. CDR3 length equals 13 residues. Germline V gene lookup returns CDR1 MDHEN and CDR2 SYDVKM. This CDR3 reads CASTPDGDYEQYF. CDR3 coding DNA: TGTGCCAGCACCCCCGACGGGGACTACGAGCAGTACTTC.

This clone was detected once. The rearrangement uses TRBV5-1 and TRBJ2-1, with 10 bases that match TRBD1. Germline V lookup: CDR1 SGHRS, CDR2 YFSETQ. The CDR3 runs 16 residues. J was trimmed by 4 bases and V by 0 bases; bases with no gene match: 4. This chain's CDR3 is CASSLADRGGYNEQFF. The DNA for the CDR3 is TGCGCCAGCAGCTTGGCGGACAGGGGGGGGTACAATGAGCAGTTCTTC.

The chain has TRBV5-1 and TRBJ2-1, with TRBD2 identical over 8 bases. The CDR3 sequence is 14 residues long. Trimming removed 4 bases from V and 2 bases from J; junction bases left unmatched: 2. Germline-derived CDR1 and CDR2 are SGHRS and YFSETQ. The DNA of the CDR3 is TGCGCCAGCAGCGGGGGACTAGCCTACAATGAGCAGTTCTTC. This sequence encodes CASSGGLAYNEQFF.

The chain is built from TRBV19 and TRBJ2-5; 7 bases map to TRBD1. Looked up from germline, CDR1 is LNHDA and CDR2 is SQIVND (reference sequence). This CDR3 spans 14 amino acids. Trimming removed 3 bases from V and 5 bases from J; junction bases left unmatched: 6. The CDR3 sequence: CASSISGQAETQYF. Written as DNA, the CDR3 is TGTGCCAGTAGTATTTCAGGACAGGCGGAGACCCAGTACTTC.

The rearrangement joins TRBV19 to TRBJ1-2, with unresolved D. The CDR3 loop spans 14 amino acids. The germline V gene has CDR1 LNHDA and CDR2 SQIVND (reference sequence). The ends were cut back, 5 bases at V and 0 bases at J, with 10 bases in the middle. The CDR3 DNA reads as TGTGCCAGTAGTTGGAGCTTAACTAACTATGGCTACACCTTC. Amino acid sequence: CASSWSLTNYGYTF. Full variable domain (outside the CDR3, taken from reference TRBV19 and TRBJ1-2): DGGITQSPKYLFRKEGQNVTLSCEQNLNHDAMYWYRQDPGQGLRLIYYSQIVNDFQKGDIAEGYSVSREKKESFPLTVTSAQKNPTAFYLCASSWSLTNYGYTFGSGTRLTVV.

J is TRBJ2-7 and V is TRBV19, with D tentatively TRBD1 (6 bases). This CDR3 has 17 amino acids. Germline values: CDR1 LNHDA, CDR2 SQIVND (reference sequence). The V end was cut by 3 bases, the J end by 3 bases, with 21 bases between. The CDR3 protein is CASSILPGVTSFYEQYF. CDR3 nucleotides: TGTGCCAGTAGTATCCTACCAGGGGTCACCTCCTTCTACGAGCAGTACTTC.

The chain combines TRBV6-5 with TRBJ1-1; D uncertain. The germline gives CDR1 MNHEY, CDR2 SVGAGI. The CDR3 runs 16 residues. Trimming stripped 0 bases from V and 11 bases from J, with 22 bases between. The CDR3 spells CASSYSKNRRSRTAFF. The CDR3 nucleotides read TGTGCCAGCAGTTACTCGAAAAACCGTCGGTCTCGTACGGCTTTCTTT.

The chain couples TRBV29-1 to TRBJ2-2; the D is unclear. Germline values: CDR1 SQVTM, CDR2 ANQGSEA. The CDR3 has 14 amino acids. V was cut by 4 bases and J by 1 base, with 10 bases left in between. The CDR3 sequence is CSVAQALNTGELFF. The CDR3 bases are TGCAGCGTTGCGCAGGCCTTGAACACCGGGGAGCTGTTTTTT.

The rearrangement joins TRBV18 to TRBJ1-5; D might be TRBD1 (5 bases). V was clipped by 4 bases and J by 0 bases, with 7 bases between them. The CDR3 is 14 residues long. The V gene's germline CDR1 is KGHSH and CDR2 LQKENI. CDR3 region: CASSRQTSNQPQHF. The CDR3 DNA reads TGTGCCAGCTCACGACAGACTAGCAATCAGCCCCAGCATTTT.

For the CDR3, the DNA is TGTGCCAGCATTCGATCGGGGTTTGATGAGCAGTTCTTC. As protein: CASIRSGFDEQFF. The genes are TRBV6-1 and TRBJ2-1; D might be TRBD2 (5 bases). V was pared by 7 bases and J by 8 bases, with 15 bases between. The CDR3 sequence is 13 residues long. From germline, CDR1 is MNHNS and CDR2 SASEGT.

V gene TRBV9 combines with J gene TRBJ1-4, with a weak D call TRBD1 (5 bases). V lost 2 bases, J lost 5 bases, and 16 bases lay in between. CDR1 is SGDLS and CDR2 is YYNGEE in the germline V gene. The CDR3 covers 16 residues. CDR3 DNA: TGTGCCAGCAGCGTTGGGGCAGATACCCTAAATGAAAAACTGTTTTTT. It is translated as CASSVGADTLNEKLFF.

V is TRBV21-1 and J is TRBJ1-2; TRBD1, the table's D call, lacks a check against the DNA. TRBV21-1 represents a pseudogene. The CDR3 runs 11 residues. The CDR3 here is CPPGQGYGYTF. The DNA for the CDR3 is TGTCCACCGGGACAGGGCTATGGCTACACCTTC.

The chain uses TRBV2 and TRBJ2-1; 8 nucleotides align to TRBD2. The CDR3 extends over 16 amino acids. The germline gives CDR1 SNHLY, CDR2 FYNNEI. With 6 bases clipped from V and 0 bases from J, the junction kept 7 bases outside the gene matches. For the CDR3, the DNA is TGTGCCAGCAGCTCCTTCGGGGGGGGCTCCTACAATGAGCAGTTCTTC. Translated, it gives CASSSFGGGSYNEQFF.

This clone occurred many times. This chain joins TRBV25-1 and TRBJ1-1; 11 bases map to TRBD1. The CDR3 totals 15 residues. The V gene end was trimmed by 2 bases and the J gene end by 7 bases; junction bases not matched to a gene: 6. Germline CDR1 and CDR2: MGHDK and SYGVNS. As DNA, the CDR3 is TGTGCCAGCAGTGAACCGGGACAGGGGGGCCTTGAAGCTTTCTTT. It translates to CASSEPGQGGLEAFF.

The chain carries TRBV13 and TRBJ2-6; D is ambiguous. CDR1 is PRHDT, CDR2 FYEKMQ, per germline (reference sequence). The CDR3 totals 18 residues. V lost 1 base and J lost 0, with 13 bases in between. The CDR3: CASSLASLPFSGANVLTF. The CDR3 nucleotides are TGTGCCAGCAGCTTAGCGTCCCTCCCTTTCTCTGGGGCCAACGTCCTGACTTTC.

The rearrangement uses TRBV7-6 and TRBJ2-1, with TRBD1 identical over 8 bases. CDR3 size: 15 residues. Losses at the gene ends were 7 bases for V and 7 bases for J; bases not matched to a gene: 12. Germline V CDR1 and CDR2: SGHVS, FNYEAQ. The CDR3 loop reads CASTPGQGALNEQFF. Written as DNA, the CDR3 is TGTGCCAGCACCCCCGGGCAGGGGGCGTTAAATGAGCAGTTCTTC.

This chain links TRBV2 with TRBJ1-1; 7 bases line up with TRBD1. This CDR3 contains 13 residues. Per germline, CDR1 SNHLY and CDR2 FYNNEI. Germline trimming cut 6 bases from V and 1 base from J; bases unmatched to any gene: 2. As DNA, the CDR3 is TGTGCCAGCAGGGACAGGCAGAACACTGAAGCTTTCTTT. It is translated as CASRDRQNTEAFF.

This chain connects TRBV2 to TRBJ2-5; 10 positions match TRBD2. The germline V gene encodes CDR1 SNHLY and CDR2 FYNNEI. The CDR3 is 16 amino acids. The J segment lost 2 bases and the V segment lost 2 bases, leaving 5 bases of the junction unmatched. DNA of the CDR3: TGTGCCAGCAGTGAAATCGGACTAGCGGTACAAGAGACCCAGTACTTC. Translated, it gives CASSEIGLAVQETQYF.

The rearrangement uses TRBV4-1 and TRBJ2-7; 8 nucleotides match TRBD2. The V and J ends lost 4 bases and 7 bases, in that order; junction bases with no gene match: 9. Germline loops: CDR1 MGHRA, CDR2 YSYEKL. The CDR3 covers 14 residues. The CDR3 DNA reads as TGCGCCAGCAGCCCTGAGGCTAGCGGGCCAGAGCAGTACTTC. This codes for CASSPEASGPEQYF.

The chain joins TRBV7-9 to TRBJ1-2; D is perhaps TRBD1 (5 bases). Trimming pared 2 bases from V and 7 bases from J, leaving 17 bases between. Germline CDR1 is SEHNR and CDR2 is FQNEAQ (reference sequence). This CDR3 contains 15 residues. CDR3 in amino acids: CASSLNVATAAGYTF. CDR3 DNA: TGTGCCAGCAGCTTAAACGTTGCGACAGCTGCTGGCTACACCTTC. Drawing the rest from reference TRBV7-9 and TRBJ1-2, the complete variable domain is DTGVSQNPRHKITKRGQNVTFRCDPISEHNRLYWYRQTLGQGPEFLTYFQNEAQLEKSRLLSDRFSAERPKGSFSTLEIQRTEQGDSAMYLCASSLNVATAAGYTFGSGTRLTVV.

The chain joins TRBV10-1 to TRBJ2-3, with D uncertain. Germline loops: CDR1 WNHNN, CDR2 SYGVQD (reference sequence). Trimming removed 0 bases from V and 0 bases from J, with 13 bases in between. This CDR3 is 17 amino acids long. The CDR3 reads CASSESGFPRSTDTQYF. In DNA form, the CDR3 reads TGCGCCAGCAGTGAGTCTGGCTTCCCCCGTAGCACAGATACGCAGTATTTT.

This clone has more than one count but fewer than ten. The chain links TRBV4-2 to TRBJ1-1, with a possible D match to TRBD1 (6 bases). Germline CDR1 is LGHNA and CDR2 is YNFKEQ. V dropped 3 bases and J dropped 3 bases, with 14 bases sitting between them. The CDR3 sequence is 15 residues long. CDR3 amino acids: CASSQGSTGYTEAFF. CDR3 sequence (DNA): TGTGCCAGCAGCCAGGGGAGTACAGGGTACACTGAAGCTTTCTTT.

The chain uses TRBV28 and TRBJ2-1; D is possibly TRBD2 (5 bases). Germline V gives CDR1 MDHEN, CDR2 SYDVKM. The CDR3 runs to 15 residues. Trimming removed 3 bases from V and 0 bases from J, with 9 bases in between. CDR3 sequence (DNA): TGTGCCAGCAGTTTCTCGGGGAGCTCCTACAATGAGCAGTTCTTC. Its protein product is CASSFSGSSYNEQFF.

This clone occurred once. The chain links TRBV4-1 to TRBJ2-5; 12 bases line up with TRBD2. There are 15 residues in the CDR3. J was trimmed by 5 bases and V by 2 bases; bases with no gene match: 3. Germline CDR1 reads MGHRA; CDR2 reads YSYEKL. The CDR3 spells CASSQSLAGGETQYF. CDR3 in DNA: TGCGCCAGCAGCCAAAGCCTAGCGGGAGGGGAGACCCAGTACTTC.

The V gene is TRBV6-6, the J gene TRBJ2-3; 7 nucleotides agree with TRBD1. J lost 1 base, V lost 4 bases, and 8 bases had no gene match. CDR1 is MNHNY and CDR2 is SVGAGI in the germline V gene (reference sequence). This CDR3 contains 16 residues. This CDR3 is CASSSSYRGGTDTQYF. The CDR3 nucleotides read TGTGCCAGCAGTTCCTCCTACAGGGGTGGCACAGATACGCAGTATTTT.

The chain uses TRBV6-1 and TRBJ2-7, with D maybe TRBD2 (6 bases). Germline loops: CDR1 MNHNS, CDR2 SASEGT. V lost 0 bases to trimming and J lost 4 bases, with 13 bases between them. CDR3 length: 15 amino acids. The CDR3 spells CASSEAGLSGYEQYF. CDR3 DNA sequence: TGTGCCAGCAGTGAAGCTGGTCTCAGCGGGTACGAGCAGTACTTC.

The chain uses TRBV5-1 and TRBJ2-2; 9 bases map to TRBD1. Germline CDR1 and CDR2: SGHRS and YFSETQ. This CDR3 contains 14 residues. The J segment lost 3 bases and the V segment lost 4 bases, leaving 1 base of the junction unmatched. CDR3 region: CASSRQGDTGELFF. The CDR3 region has the DNA TGCGCCAGCAGCAGACAGGGGGACACCGGGGAGCTGTTTTTT. Using reference TRBV5-1 and TRBJ2-2 for the parts outside the CDR3, the full variable domain is KAGVTQTPRYLIKTRGQQVTLSCSPISGHRSVSWYQQTPGQGLQFLFEYFSETQRNKGNFPGRFSGRQFSNSRSEMNVSTLELGDSALYLCASSRQGDTGELFFGEGSRLTVL.